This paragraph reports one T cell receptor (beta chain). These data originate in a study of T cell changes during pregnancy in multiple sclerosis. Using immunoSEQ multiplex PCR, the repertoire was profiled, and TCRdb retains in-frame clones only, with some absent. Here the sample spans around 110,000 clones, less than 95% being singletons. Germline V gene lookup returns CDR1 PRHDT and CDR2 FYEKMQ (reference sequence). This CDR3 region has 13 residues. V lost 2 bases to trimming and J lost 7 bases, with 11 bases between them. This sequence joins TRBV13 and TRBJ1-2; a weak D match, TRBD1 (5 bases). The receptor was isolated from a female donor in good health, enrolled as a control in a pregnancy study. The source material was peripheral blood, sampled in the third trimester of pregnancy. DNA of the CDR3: TGTGCCAGCAGCTTATCTGGGGCAGGTGGCTACACCTTC. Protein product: CASSLSGAGGYTF.